This T cell receptor beta chain was sequenced during a study of blood T cell repertoires in COVID-19. Researchers sorted participants into cohorts using their self-reported clinical history. From germline, CDR1 is SGHVS and CDR2 FQNEAQ. CDR3 length equals 14 residues. V lost 5 bases and J 4 bases, leaving 12 bases between the germline ends. As handled by the study authors: Amplification of reference gene primers was used by the study to estimate nucleated cell counts. Using immunoSEQ multiplex PCR, the repertoire was profiled, and TCRdb retains in-frame clones only, with some absent. The D gene and trimming were derived from the DNA, and the V and J assignments and clone size from that table. The table lists under 450,000 clones, over 75% of them singletons. A remark on this clone: Other DNA sequences in the sample encode the same CDR3.

The chain links TRBV7-8 to TRBJ1-5; D might be TRBD1 (5 bases). The sequence came from a man aged 25 to 40 who had recovered from COVID-19. Specimen: PBMCs or T cells enriched from blood (not recorded which). CDR3 sequence (DNA): TGTGCCAGCAGCCTGGGGGGTGGGAATCAGCCCCAGCATTTT. Translating gives CASSLGGGNQPQHF.